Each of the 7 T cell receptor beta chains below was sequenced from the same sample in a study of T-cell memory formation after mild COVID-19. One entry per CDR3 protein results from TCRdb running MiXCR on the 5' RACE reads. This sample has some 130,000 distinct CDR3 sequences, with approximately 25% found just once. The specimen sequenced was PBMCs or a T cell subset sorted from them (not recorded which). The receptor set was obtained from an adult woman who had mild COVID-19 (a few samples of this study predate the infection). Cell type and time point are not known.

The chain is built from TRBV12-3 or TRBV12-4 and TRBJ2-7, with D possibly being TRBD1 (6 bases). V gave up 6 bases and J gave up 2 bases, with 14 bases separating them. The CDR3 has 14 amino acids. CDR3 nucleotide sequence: TGTGCCAGCAGGAGCCTCGACAGGACCTACGAGCAGTACTTC. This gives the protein CASRSLDRTYEQYF.

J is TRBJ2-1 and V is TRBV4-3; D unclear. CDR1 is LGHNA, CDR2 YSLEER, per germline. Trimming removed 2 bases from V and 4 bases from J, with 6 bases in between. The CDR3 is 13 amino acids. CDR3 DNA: TGCGCCAGCAGCCAACTACAGTACAATGAGCAGTTCTTC. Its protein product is CASSQLQYNEQFF.

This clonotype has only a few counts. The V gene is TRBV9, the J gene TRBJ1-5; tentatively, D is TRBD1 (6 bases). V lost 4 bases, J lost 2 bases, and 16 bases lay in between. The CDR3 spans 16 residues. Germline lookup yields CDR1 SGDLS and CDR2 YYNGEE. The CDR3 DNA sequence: TGTGCCAGCAGCCTTATCAGTGCAGGGGGCAATCAGCCCCAGCATTTT. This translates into CASSLISAGGNQPQHF.

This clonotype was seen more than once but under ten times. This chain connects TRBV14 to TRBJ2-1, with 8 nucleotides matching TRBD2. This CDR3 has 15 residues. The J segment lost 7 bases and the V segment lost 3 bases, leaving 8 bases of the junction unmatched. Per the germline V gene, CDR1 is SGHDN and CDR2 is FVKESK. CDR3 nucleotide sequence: TGTGCCAGCAGCCACGTAGCGGGATTCGGGAATGAGCAGTTCTTC. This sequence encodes CASSHVAGFGNEQFF.

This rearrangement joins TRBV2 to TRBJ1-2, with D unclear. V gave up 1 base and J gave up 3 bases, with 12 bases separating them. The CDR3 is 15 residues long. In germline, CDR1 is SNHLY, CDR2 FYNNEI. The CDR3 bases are TGTGCCAGCAGTGAAGGTGGCGGCAGATACTATGGCTACACCTTC. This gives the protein CASSEGGGRYYGYTF.

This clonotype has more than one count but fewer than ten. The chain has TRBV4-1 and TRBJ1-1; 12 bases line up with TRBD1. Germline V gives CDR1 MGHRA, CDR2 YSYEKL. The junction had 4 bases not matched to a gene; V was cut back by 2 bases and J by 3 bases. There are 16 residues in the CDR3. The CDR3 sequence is CASSQMGQGAHTEAFF. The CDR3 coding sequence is TGCGCCAGCAGCCAAATGGGACAGGGGGCCCACACTGAAGCTTTCTTT.

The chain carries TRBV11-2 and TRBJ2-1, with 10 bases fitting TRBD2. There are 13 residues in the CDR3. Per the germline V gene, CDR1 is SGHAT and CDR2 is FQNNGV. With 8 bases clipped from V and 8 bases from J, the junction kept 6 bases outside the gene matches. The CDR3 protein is CASRQRGGDEQFF. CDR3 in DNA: TGTGCCAGCCGCCAGCGGGGGGGGGATGAGCAGTTCTTC.